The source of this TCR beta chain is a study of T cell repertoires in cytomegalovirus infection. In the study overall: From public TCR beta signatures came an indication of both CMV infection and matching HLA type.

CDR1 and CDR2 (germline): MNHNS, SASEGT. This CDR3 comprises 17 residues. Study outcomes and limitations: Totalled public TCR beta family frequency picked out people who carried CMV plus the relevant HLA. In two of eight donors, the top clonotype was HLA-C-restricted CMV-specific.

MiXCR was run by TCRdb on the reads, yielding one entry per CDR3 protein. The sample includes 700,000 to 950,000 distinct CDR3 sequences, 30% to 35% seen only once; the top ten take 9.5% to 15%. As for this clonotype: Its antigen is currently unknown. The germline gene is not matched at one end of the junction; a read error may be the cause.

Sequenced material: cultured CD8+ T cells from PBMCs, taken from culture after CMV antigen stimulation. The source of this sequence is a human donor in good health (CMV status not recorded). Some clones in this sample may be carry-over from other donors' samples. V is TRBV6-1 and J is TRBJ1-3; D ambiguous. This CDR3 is CANSEAPGDTSGNTIYF. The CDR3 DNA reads TGTGCCAACAGTGAAGCCCCGGGTGATACTTCTGGAAACACCATATATTTT.